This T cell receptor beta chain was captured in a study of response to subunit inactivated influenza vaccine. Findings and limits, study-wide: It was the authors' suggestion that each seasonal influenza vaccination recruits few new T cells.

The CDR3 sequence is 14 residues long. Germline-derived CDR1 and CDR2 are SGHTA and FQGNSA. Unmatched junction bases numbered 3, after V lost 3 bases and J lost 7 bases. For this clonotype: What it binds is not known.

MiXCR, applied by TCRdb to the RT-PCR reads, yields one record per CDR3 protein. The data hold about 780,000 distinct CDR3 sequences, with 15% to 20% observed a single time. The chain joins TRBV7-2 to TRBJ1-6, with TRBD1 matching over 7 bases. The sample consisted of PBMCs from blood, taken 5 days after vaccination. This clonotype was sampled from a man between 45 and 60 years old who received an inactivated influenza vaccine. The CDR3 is CASSFGTVNSPLHF. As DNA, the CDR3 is TGTGCCAGCAGCTTCGGGACAGTAAATTCACCCCTCCACTTT.